A single sample gave rise to the 3 T cell receptor beta chains below, sequenced in a study of cytomegalovirus exposure and HLA in healthy donors. Amplification used 60 Vbeta primers and 13 Jbeta primers. Assay used: immunoSEQ multiplex PCR; TCRdb lists only in-frame clones, some missing. Here the sample spans 150,000 to 250,000 clones, over 75% being singletons. The sample consisted of PBMCs. Source of these receptors: a boy aged 2 to 10 in good health and CMV-seronegative.

There are a few counts of this clone. The chain is built from TRBV4-1 and TRBJ2-1, with 8 bases lining up with TRBD2. From germline, CDR1 is MGHRA and CDR2 YSYEKL. The length of the CDR3 is 14 residues. V was pared by 2 bases and J by 7 bases, with 4 bases of the junction left unmatched. The CDR3 DNA reads as TGCGCCAGCAGCCAAACTGCGGGGGGAAATGAGCAGTTCTTC. It is translated as CASSQTAGGNEQFF.

The V and J genes are TRBV19 and TRBJ2-2; possibly TRBD2 for D (5 bases). CDR3 length: 17 amino acids. Germline CDR1 and CDR2: LNHDA and SQIVND (reference sequence). V lost 1 base and J 1 base, leaving 13 bases between the germline ends. The DNA of the CDR3 is TGTGCCAGTAGTATAGTCTCGGCTAGCTGGAACACCGGGGAGCTGTTTTTT. It specifies CASSIVSASWNTGELFF. The full variable domain, with the rest looked up from reference TRBV19 and TRBJ2-2, is DGGITQSPKYLFRKEGQNVTLSCEQNLNHDAMYWYRQDPGQGLRLIYYSQIVNDFQKGDIAEGYSVSREKKESFPLTVTSAQKNPTAFYLCASSIVSASWNTGELFFGEGSRLTVL.

The chain uses TRBV18 and TRBJ2-1, with D tentatively TRBD1 (6 bases). V dropped 5 bases and J dropped 3 bases, with 20 bases sitting between them. Germline V gene sequence: CDR1 KGHSH, CDR2 LQKENI. The CDR3 is 17 amino acids. The CDR3 here is CASSLLPGVVVYNEQFF. As DNA, the CDR3 is TGTGCCAGCTCATTACTCCCAGGGGTTGTTGTCTACAATGAGCAGTTCTTC.